These T cell receptor beta chains were read from a single sample in a study of blood T cell repertoires in COVID-19. Generated by immunoSEQ multiplex PCR, the TCRdb table keeps only in-frame clones and is missing some. The sample records fewer than 200,000 clones, more than 75% being singletons. The sample comprised peripheral blood. The source of these receptors is a middle-aged man who had recovered from COVID-19. Each CDR3 is given with its conserved first and last residue.

>TRBV6-6|TRBJ1-2
CASSLSDREEKGYTF
>TRBV6-5|TRBJ2-3
CASSLGLAGDTQYF
>TRBV7-9|TRBJ1-5
CASSENRGNGNQPQHF
>TRBV6-2/TRBV6-3|TRBJ2-5
CASSSTSGEETQYF
>TRBV19|TRBJ2-1
CASSIGGLAGAWGEQFF
>TRBV5-5|TRBJ1-3
CASSLDRSSGNTIYF
>TRBV13|TRBJ2-7
CASSRGGSPYEQYF
>TRBV10-3|TRBJ1-5
CAIQGAQDQPQHF
>TRBV6-6|TRBJ2-3
CASKGSTDTQYF
>TRBV27|TRBJ2-7
CASSQLADYEQYF
>TRBV3-1/TRBV3-2|TRBJ2-7
CASSRGLGVYEQYF
>TRBV6-2/TRBV6-3|TRBJ2-2
CASSWTGVTGELFF
>TRBV6-6|TRBJ1-5
CASSLQNNQPQHF
>TRBV7-9|TRBJ2-7
CAGTAAGGRSEQYF
>TRBV28|TRBJ2-7
CASSFAGFSHEQYF
>TRBV9|TRBJ2-3
CASTPSGYSTDTQYF
>TRBV4-1|TRBJ2-3
CASSQDHVRGGATDTQYF
>TRBV6-5|TRBJ1-5
CASNRVYGQPQHF
>TRBV5-4|TRBJ1-6
CASSKYRGNSPLHF
>TRBV6-5|TRBJ1-2
CASRYDRRPNGYTF
>TRBV11-1|TRBJ2-7
CASRFVGTQTYEQYF
>TRBV5-1|TRBJ2-3
CASSFISGSLTDTQYF
>TRBV15|TRBJ2-7
CATSRAGTVYEQYF
>TRBV9|TRBJ1-3
CASSVVSRGAGNTIYF